A single sample gave rise to the 9 T cell receptor beta chains below, sequenced in a study of cytomegalovirus exposure and HLA in healthy donors. Use of 60 Vbeta and 13 Jbeta primers characterized the PCR. Repertoires were generated with immunoSEQ multiplex PCR, while TCRdb's copy carries only in-frame clones and drops some. Found here are under 70,000 clones; the top ten clones hold 2% to 2.5%. Source material: PBMCs. The receptors stem from a female donor in good health and CMV-seropositive.

This chain links TRBV29-1 with TRBJ2-5; 12 nucleotides agree with TRBD2. The CDR3 runs to 14 residues. Trimming took 6 bases from V and 5 from J; bases not matched to a gene: 7. CDR1 is SQVTM, CDR2 ANQGSEA, per germline. DNA of the CDR3: TGCAGCGTCCCGGGACTAGCGGGTGGGGAGACCCAGTACTTC. It is translated as CSVPGLAGGETQYF.

As concerns this clone: The junction differs from germline at one of its ends, possibly a read error. The J gene is TRBJ1-1, the V gene TRBV10-3, with 7 bases lining up with TRBD1. The CDR3 totals 16 residues. Germline V lookup: CDR1 ENHRY, CDR2 SYGVKD. CDR3 coding DNA: TGTGCCATCAGTAAGTCAACAGGGGCTGCGAACACTGAAGCTTTCTTT. Encoded protein: CAISKSTGAANTEAFF.

The V gene is TRBV28, the J gene TRBJ1-1; possibly TRBD1 for D (5 bases). Germline V lookup: CDR1 MDHEN, CDR2 SYDVKM. This CDR3 is built from 12 residues. Trimming removed 4 bases from V and 11 bases from J, with 14 bases in between. This chain's CDR3 is CASSSDSPLAFF. The DNA of the CDR3 is TGTGCCAGCAGTTCCGACAGCCCATTGGCTTTCTTT. The complete variable domain, with remaining parts taken from reference TRBV28 and TRBJ1-1, reads DVKVTQSSRYLVKRTGEKVFLECVQDMDHENMFWYRQDPGLGLRLIYFSYDVKMKEKGDIPEGYSVSREKKERFSLILESASTNQTSMYLCASSSDSPLAFFGQGTRLTVV.

The chain links TRBV7-2 to TRBJ2-1, with 12 bases aligning to TRBD2. From germline, CDR1 is SGHTA and CDR2 FQGNSA. The CDR3 is 16 amino acids. The trim removed 4 bases at V and 6 bases at J, leaving 7 bases unmatched. CDR3 in DNA: TGTGCCAGCAGCTCCCGGACTAGCGGGATAGTCAATGAGCAGTTCTTC. This gives the protein CASSSRTSGIVNEQFF.

The chain couples TRBV19 to TRBJ2-2; D unresolved. This CDR3 is built from 11 residues. CDR1 is LNHDA and CDR2 is SQIVND in the germline V gene (reference sequence). V lost 5 bases to trimming and J lost 6 bases, with 4 bases between them. This CDR3 is CASSYPGELFF. CDR3 bases: TGTGCCAGTAGTTATCCCGGGGAGCTGTTTTTT.

The gene calls are TRBV6-6 and TRBJ2-3; D gene ambiguous. Germline CDR1 reads MNHNY; CDR2 reads SVGAGI (reference sequence). The CDR3 has 13 amino acids. The ends were cut back, 2 bases at V and 2 bases at J, with 5 bases in the middle. The CDR3 coding sequence is TGTGCCAGCAGTTACACTAACACAGATACGCAGTATTTT. Translation gives CASSYTNTDTQYF.

The rearrangement uses TRBV11-2 and TRBJ2-7, with 8 bases identical to TRBD1. Germline CDR1 SGHAT, CDR2 FQNNGV. The CDR3 totals 14 residues. With V trimmed by 1 base and J by 5 bases, 4 bases remained unmatched. Here the CDR3 reads CASSLVSGGDEQYF. CDR3 sequence (DNA): TGTGCCAGCAGCTTAGTGTCAGGGGGCGACGAGCAGTACTTC.

V gene TRBV18 combines with J gene TRBJ1-1; D call uncertain. The CDR3 loop spans 14 amino acids. Looked up from germline, CDR1 is KGHSH and CDR2 is LQKENI. Trimming removed 2 bases from V and 1 base from J, with 8 bases in between. The CDR3 loop is CASSPDQENTEAFF. The CDR3, as DNA: TGTGCCAGCTCACCAGACCAGGAGAACACTGAAGCTTTCTTT.

The CDR3 nucleotides read TGTGCCATCAGTCCCGGACTAGCGGGACAAGAGACCCAGTACTTC. Its translation is CAISPGLAGQETQYF. The chain links TRBV10-3 to TRBJ2-5; TRBD2 agrees at 12 bases. The CDR3 is 15 residues long. Germline V CDR1 and CDR2: ENHRY, SYGVKD. J gave up 2 bases and V 5 bases, and 3 bases lay outside the gene matches.